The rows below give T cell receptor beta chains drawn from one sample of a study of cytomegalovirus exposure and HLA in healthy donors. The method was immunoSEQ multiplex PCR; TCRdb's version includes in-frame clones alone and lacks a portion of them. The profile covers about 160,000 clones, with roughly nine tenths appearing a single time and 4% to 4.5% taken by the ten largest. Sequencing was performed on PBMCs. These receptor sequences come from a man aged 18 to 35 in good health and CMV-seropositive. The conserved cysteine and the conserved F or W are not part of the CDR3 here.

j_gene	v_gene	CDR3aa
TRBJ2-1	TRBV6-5	ASSYDMPKTYNEQF
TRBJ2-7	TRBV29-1	SVEVAGTGAYEQY
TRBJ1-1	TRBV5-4	ASSLARANTEAF
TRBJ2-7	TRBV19	ASSIVSGGIDEQY
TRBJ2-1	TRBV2	ASSATSGRWSEQF
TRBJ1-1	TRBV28	ASYPTGMNTEAF
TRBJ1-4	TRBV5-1	ASSFGQGGEKLF
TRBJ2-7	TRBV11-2	ASSFYSAGISYEQY
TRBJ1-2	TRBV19	ASSIRREIYENGYT
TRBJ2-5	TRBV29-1	SIAGTRGRETQY
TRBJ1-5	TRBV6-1	ASSMARGNQPQH
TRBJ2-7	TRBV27	ASMGLGEYDEQY
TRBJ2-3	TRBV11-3	ASSSGLADITDTQY
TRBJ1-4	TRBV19	ASSRTGNEKLF
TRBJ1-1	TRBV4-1	ASSRRRAGRTEAF
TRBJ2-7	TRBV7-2	AIADSSYEQY
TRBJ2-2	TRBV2	ASRTGGPTGELF
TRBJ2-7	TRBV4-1	ASSHLVFRGAFYEQY
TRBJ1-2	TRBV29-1	SVESGRSHYGYT
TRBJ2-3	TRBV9	ASTGLAGVADTQY
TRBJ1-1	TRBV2	ASSRTANTEAF
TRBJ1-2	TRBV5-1	ASSLPQGDSPYGYT
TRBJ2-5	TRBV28	ASSRTGKRETQY
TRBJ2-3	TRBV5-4	ASSLVGDTQY
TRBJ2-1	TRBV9	ASSESGTSGYNEQF
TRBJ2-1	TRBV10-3	AISESSLSSYNEQF
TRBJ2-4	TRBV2	ASSASGVGAKNIQY
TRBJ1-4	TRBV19	ASWGGATNEKLF
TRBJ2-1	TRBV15	ATSRVFGQTTYNEQF
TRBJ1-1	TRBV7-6	ASSLEQGTEAF
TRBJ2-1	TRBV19	ASSISPGTQNNEQF
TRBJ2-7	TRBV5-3	ARSQCGLAGIFKTYEQY
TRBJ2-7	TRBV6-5	ASSVGLAGVEQY
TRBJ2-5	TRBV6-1	ASSEEPSGRAGGETQY
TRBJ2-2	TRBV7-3	ASSLYTGELF
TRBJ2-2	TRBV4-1	ASSPDRELF
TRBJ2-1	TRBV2	ASSETSGSYEQF
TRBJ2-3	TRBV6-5	ASSYSANTDTQY
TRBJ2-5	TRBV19	ASSRTTGVETQY
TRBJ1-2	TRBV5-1	ASSLVGTGQFYT
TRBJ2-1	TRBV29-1	SVPLAGVNEQF
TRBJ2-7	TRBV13	ASSLVGRVREQY
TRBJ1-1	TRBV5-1	ASSLTQINTEAF
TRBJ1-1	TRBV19	ASSPSQGRNTEAF
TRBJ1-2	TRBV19	ASSTDGRGHGGYT
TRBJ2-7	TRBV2	ASSEQGPGEQY
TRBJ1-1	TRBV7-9	ASSFGQTRKAF
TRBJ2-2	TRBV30	AWRRRGSDTGELF
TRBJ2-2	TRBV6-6	ASSYIGSGTGELF
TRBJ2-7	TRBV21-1	ASSKVAGAGQGQY
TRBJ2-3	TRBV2	ASREMRAGTDTQY
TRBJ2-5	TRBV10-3	AAGTGGRETQY